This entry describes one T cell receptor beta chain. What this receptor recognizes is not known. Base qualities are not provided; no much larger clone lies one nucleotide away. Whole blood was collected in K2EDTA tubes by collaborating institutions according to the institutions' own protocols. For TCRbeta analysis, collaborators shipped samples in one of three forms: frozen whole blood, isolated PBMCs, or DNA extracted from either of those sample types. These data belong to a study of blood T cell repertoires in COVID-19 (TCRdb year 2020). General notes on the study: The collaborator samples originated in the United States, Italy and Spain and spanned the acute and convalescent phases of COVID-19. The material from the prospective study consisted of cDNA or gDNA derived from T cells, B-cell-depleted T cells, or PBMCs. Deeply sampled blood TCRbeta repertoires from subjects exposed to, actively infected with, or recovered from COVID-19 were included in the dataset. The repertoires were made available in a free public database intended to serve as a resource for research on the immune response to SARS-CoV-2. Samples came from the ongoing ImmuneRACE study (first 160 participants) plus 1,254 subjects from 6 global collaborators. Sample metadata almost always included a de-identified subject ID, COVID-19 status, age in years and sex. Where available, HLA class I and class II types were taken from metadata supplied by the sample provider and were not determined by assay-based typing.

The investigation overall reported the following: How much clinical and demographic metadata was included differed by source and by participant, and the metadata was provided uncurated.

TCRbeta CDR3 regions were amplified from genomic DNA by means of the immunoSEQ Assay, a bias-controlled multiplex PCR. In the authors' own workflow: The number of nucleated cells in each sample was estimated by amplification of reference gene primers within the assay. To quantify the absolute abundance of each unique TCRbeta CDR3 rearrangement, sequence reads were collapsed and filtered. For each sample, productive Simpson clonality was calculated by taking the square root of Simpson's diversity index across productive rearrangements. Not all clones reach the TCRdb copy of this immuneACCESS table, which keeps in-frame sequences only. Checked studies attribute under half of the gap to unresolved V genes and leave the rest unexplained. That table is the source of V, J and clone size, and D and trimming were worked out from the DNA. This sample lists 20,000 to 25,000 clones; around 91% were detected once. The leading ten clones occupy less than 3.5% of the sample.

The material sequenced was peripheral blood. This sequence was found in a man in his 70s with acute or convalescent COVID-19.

The CDR3 here reads CASSFLAGGDEQYF. Read as DNA, the sequence is TGTGCCAGCAGCTTCCTAGCGGGAGGGGACGAGCAGTACTTC. The chain was built from TRBV7-2 and TRBJ2-7, with 12 middle bases fitting TRBD2. There are 14 amino acids in the CDR3, from cysteine to phenylalanine inclusive. Only the CDR3 DNA stays, 42 bases, in frame from base 1. Trimmed from V: 3 bases; trimmed from J: 5 bases; junction bases lacking a gene match: 2. Via the germline V gene, CDR1 is SGHTA and CDR2 FQGNSA.